Shown below are 24 T cell receptor beta chains from a single sample sequenced in a study of blood T cell repertoires in COVID-19 (dated by TCRdb to 2019 to 2021). Library prep was done by the immunoSEQ multiplex PCR assay. TCRdb's version of the immuneACCESS table is confined to in-frame rearrangements and falls short of the full clone set. An unresolved V gene accounts for under half of the shortfall where checked; the remainder is of unknown origin. The sample records fewer than 500,000 clones, about nine tenths of which are singletons. In total, the top ten clones hold under 0.85% of the sample. The sample taken for sequencing was PBMCs or T cells enriched from blood (not recorded which). Every receptor here comes from a woman under 30 who had recovered from COVID-19.

The chain combines TRBV15 with TRBJ2-5; the D is unclear. The V end lost 4 bases, the J end lost 0 bases, and 3 bases lay between the germline ends. The CDR3 loop spans 12 amino acids. Germline CDR1 and CDR2: LNHNV and YYDKDF (reference sequence). The CDR3 nucleotides are TGTGCCACCAGCACGGACCAAGAGACCCAGTACTTC. Amino acid sequence: CATSTDQETQYF. Using reference TRBV15 and TRBJ2-5 for the parts outside the CDR3, the full variable domain is DAMVIQNPRYQVTQFGKPVTLSCSQTLNHNVMYWYQQKSSQAPKLLFHYYDKDFNNEADTPDNFQSRRPNTSFCFLDIRSPGLGDTAMYLCATSTDQETQYFGPGTRLLVL.

The CDR3 here is CAWSVLGAQETQYF. CDR3 bases: TGTGCCTGGAGTGTACTGGGGGCACAAGAGACCCAGTACTTC. The V gene is TRBV30, the J gene TRBJ2-5, with a possible D match to TRBD1 (6 bases). V lost 0 bases and J lost 2, with 10 bases in between. Germline V gene data show CDR1 as GTSNPN and CDR2 as SVGIG (reference sequence). The CDR3 runs 14 residues.

DNA for the CDR3: TGTGCCAGCAGCCCGACAGGGTACGAGCAGTACTTC. Amino acids: CASSPTGYEQYF. The rearrangement joins TRBV7-9 to TRBJ2-7, with 7 bases aligning to TRBD1. The junction had 2 bases not matched to a gene; V was cut back by 5 bases and J by 4 bases. CDR1 SEHNR and CDR2 FQNEAQ come from the germline V gene (reference sequence). The CDR3 spans 12 residues. Based on the CDR3 plus reference TRBV7-9 and TRBJ2-7, the full variable domain is DTGVSQNPRHKITKRGQNVTFRCDPISEHNRLYWYRQTLGQGPEFLTYFQNEAQLEKSRLLSDRFSAERPKGSFSTLEIQRTEQGDSAMYLCASSPTGYEQYFGPGTRLTVT.

The rearrangement links TRBV7-8 to TRBJ1-2; TRBD1 agrees at 9 bases. Germline CDR1 reads SGHVS; CDR2 reads FQNEAQ. After removal of 1 base from V and 4 bases from J, the junction contained 4 bases not matched to a gene. The CDR3 totals 15 residues. CDR3 sequence (DNA): TGTGCCAGCAGCTTAGGACAGGGGGGCTCCTATGGCTACACCTTC. Translation gives CASSLGQGGSYGYTF.

The rearrangement links TRBV28 to TRBJ2-3; TRBD2 aligns across 11 bases. The length of the CDR3 is 18 residues. Germline trimming cut 2 bases from V and 3 bases from J; bases unmatched to any gene: 10. CDR1 and CDR2 (germline): MDHEN, SYDVKM. Here the CDR3 reads CASSLGIGSGGATDTQYF. The CDR3 coding sequence is TGTGCCAGCAGTTTAGGGATTGGTAGCGGGGGGGCAACAGATACGCAGTATTTT. Full variable domain (outside the CDR3, taken from reference TRBV28 and TRBJ2-3): DVKVTQSSRYLVKRTGEKVFLECVQDMDHENMFWYRQDPGLGLRLIYFSYDVKMKEKGDIPEGYSVSREKKERFSLILESASTNQTSMYLCASSLGIGSGGATDTQYFGPGTRLTVL.

This chain links TRBV24-1 with TRBJ2-1; 7 bases agree with TRBD2. There are 14 residues in the CDR3. The germline CDR1 and CDR2 sequences are KGHDR and SFDVKD. After removal of 4 bases from V and 7 bases from J, the junction contained 6 bases not matched to a gene. The CDR3 region has the DNA TGTGCCACCAGTGACGGGGGGACCTCTAATGAGCAGTTCTTC. Translated: CATSDGGTSNEQFF.

J is TRBJ1-3 and V is TRBV14, with a tentative D call TRBD1 (5 bases). CDR1 is SGHDN, CDR2 FVKESK, per germline. The CDR3 is 17 residues long. The V and J ends lost 0 bases and 0 bases respectively, with 12 bases between them. The CDR3 region has the DNA TGTGCCAGCAGCCAAGATAGGGGCCGGAGCTCTGGAAACACCATATATTTT. Its protein product is CASSQDRGRSSGNTIYF.

This clone was counted a single time. This chain connects TRBV28 to TRBJ1-2, with D possibly matching TRBD1 (6 bases). The germline V gene encodes CDR1 MDHEN and CDR2 SYDVKM. Trimming stripped 2 bases from V and 2 bases from J, with 21 bases between. This CDR3 has 18 amino acids. The CDR3 region has the DNA TGTGCCAGCAGTTTAGGGACACCAGCCCTTTCAGAGAACTATGGCTACACCTTC. The encoded protein is CASSLGTPALSENYGYTF.

This chain joins TRBV4-2 and TRBJ2-2; 12 nucleotides match TRBD2. CDR3 length: 19 amino acids. Germline trimming cut 1 base from V and 4 bases from J; bases unmatched to any gene: 10. Germline V gene data show CDR1 as LGHNA and CDR2 as YNFKEQ. The CDR3 DNA sequence: TGTGCCAGCAGCCAAGTTTTCTCTAGCGGGGGGGCGAGCACCGGGGAGCTGTTTTTT. Translation: CASSQVFSSGGASTGELFF.

This rearrangement joins TRBV28 to TRBJ1-5; D possibly corresponds to TRBD1 (6 bases). CDR3 length: 15 residues. V was pared by 7 bases and J by 4 bases, with 17 bases between. Germline V CDR1 and CDR2: MDHEN, SYDVKM. The CDR3 loop is CASTEAGTMNQPQHF. In DNA form, the CDR3 reads TGTGCCAGCACCGAAGCCGGGACAATGAATCAGCCCCAGCATTTT.

CDR3 amino acids: CASSFGRQGLDMNTEAFF. The CDR3 nucleotides are TGTGCCAGCAGTTTTGGGAGGCAGGGCCTGGACATGAACACTGAAGCTTTCTTT. The chain uses TRBV27 and TRBJ1-1, with D maybe TRBD1 (5 bases). CDR3 size: 18 residues. V was trimmed by 3 bases and J by 0 bases, leaving 20 bases between them. Looked up from germline, CDR1 is MNHEY and CDR2 is SMNVEV (reference sequence).

J is TRBJ2-2 and V is TRBV30, with a possible D match to TRBD2 (5 bases). Trimming stripped 8 bases from V and 1 base from J, with 11 bases between. This CDR3 is 13 amino acids long. The germline V gene encodes CDR1 GTSNPN and CDR2 SVGIG (reference sequence). CDR3: CARLRENTGELFF. Written as DNA, the CDR3 is TGTGCCCGCCTGAGGGAGAACACCGGGGAGCTGTTTTTT.

The V and J genes are TRBV2 and TRBJ1-1; D not resolved. The CDR3 is 12 amino acids. The V and J ends lost 2 bases and 5 bases respectively, with 6 bases between them. CDR1 SNHLY and CDR2 FYNNEI come from the germline V gene. CDR3 sequence (DNA): TGTGCCAGCAGTGAAATCGGGACTGAAGCTTTCTTT. It specifies CASSEIGTEAFF.

The CDR3 sequence: CASSLRRQGANEQYF. The CDR3 DNA is TGTGCCAGCAGTTTAAGGCGACAGGGGGCCAACGAGCAGTACTTC. V usage is TRBV28 and J usage is TRBJ2-7, with TRBD1 matching over 10 bases. Germline loops: CDR1 MDHEN, CDR2 SYDVKM. V lost 2 bases and J lost 5; bases outside the gene matches: 6. CDR3 length: 15 residues. The complete variable domain, with remaining parts taken from reference TRBV28 and TRBJ2-7, reads DVKVTQSSRYLVKRTGEKVFLECVQDMDHENMFWYRQDPGLGLRLIYFSYDVKMKEKGDIPEGYSVSREKKERFSLILESASTNQTSMYLCASSLRRQGANEQYFGPGTRLTVT.

J is TRBJ1-3 and V is TRBV18; D gene ambiguous. Trimming left V 5 bases short and J 2 bases short, with 13 bases between. CDR3 length: 15 amino acids. CDR1 is KGHSH, CDR2 LQKENI, per germline. CDR3 region: CASSATTDAGNTIYF. Here the CDR3 DNA reads TGTGCCAGCTCAGCTACCACAGATGCTGGAAACACCATATATTTT.

This chain uses TRBV6-5 with TRBJ2-5; tentative D call: TRBD1 (5 bases). Per the germline V gene, CDR1 is MNHEY and CDR2 is SVGAGI. CDR3 length equals 14 residues. V was shortened by 5 bases and J by 1 base, with 11 bases between the two germline ends. CDR3 in DNA: TGTGCCAGCAGTCCCAGGGTACCCCAAGAGACCCAGTACTTC. Translating it yields CASSPRVPQETQYF.

V is TRBV4-2 and J is TRBJ1-5, with D possibly matching TRBD1 (5 bases). V lost 5 bases and J lost 5, with 16 bases in between. Germline CDR1 reads LGHNA; CDR2 reads YNFKEQ. This CDR3 contains 15 residues. The CDR3 DNA reads TGTGCCAGCAGCATTTCCAGGGTCTTGGATCAGCCCCAGCATTTT. Its protein product is CASSISRVLDQPQHF.

The CDR3 DNA follows: TGTGCCAGCAGCTTCCCGGGCAGGGAAGTCAATTCACCCCTCCACTTT. Translated, it gives CASSFPGREVNSPLHF. The rearrangement links TRBV5-4 to TRBJ1-6, with a possible D match to TRBD1 (5 bases). Germline V gene sequence: CDR1 SGHNT, CDR2 YYREEE (reference sequence). The CDR3 is 16 amino acids. Trimming pared 2 bases from V and 7 bases from J, leaving 16 bases between.

The chain has TRBV2 and TRBJ2-5, with a possible D match to TRBD2 (6 bases). Trimming pared 3 bases from V and 5 bases from J, leaving 19 bases between. The CDR3 loop spans 16 amino acids. Germline CDR1 is SNHLY and CDR2 is FYNNEI. CDR3 protein: CASSETGASETETQYF. CDR3 DNA: TGTGCCAGCAGTGAGACGGGAGCCTCAGAGACGGAGACCCAGTACTTC.

V is TRBV30 and J is TRBJ1-1, with TRBD1 matching 9 bases. Germline assignment: CDR1 GTSNPN and CDR2 SVGIG (reference sequence). CDR3 length equals 16 residues. The ends lost 5 bases at V and 5 bases at J; junction bases unmatched: 15. In DNA form, the CDR3 reads TGTGCCTGGGCGGGGGCAATAGGGACAGGGAGAACTGAAGCTTTCTTT. Translation gives CAWAGAIGTGRTEAFF.

The rearrangement uses TRBV4-2 and TRBJ1-2, with TRBD1 matching over 8 bases. Trimming removed 4 bases from V and 7 bases from J; junction bases left unmatched: 8. The CDR3 is made up of 14 amino acids. Germline V CDR1 and CDR2: LGHNA, YNFKEQ. CDR3 sequence (DNA): TGTGCCAGCAGCCGAGAGGACAGGGAAGGTGGCTACACCTTC. This codes for CASSREDREGGYTF.

This chain connects TRBV5-1 to TRBJ1-4; 8 positions match TRBD1. Germline trimming cut 0 bases from V and 9 bases from J; bases unmatched to any gene: 10. Germline V gene sequence: CDR1 SGHRS, CDR2 YFSETQ. The CDR3 has 16 residues. The CDR3, as DNA: TGCGCCAGCAGCTTGGGGACATCTACAGGGGGGAAAAAACTGTTTTTT. Amino acids: CASSLGTSTGGKKLFF. The complete variable domain, with remaining parts taken from reference TRBV5-1 and TRBJ1-4, reads KAGVTQTPRYLIKTRGQQVTLSCSPISGHRSVSWYQQTPGQGLQFLFEYFSETQRNKGNFPGRFSGRQFSNSRSEMNVSTLELGDSALYLCASSLGTSTGGKKLFFGSGTQLSVL.

This clone turned up a few times. The rearrangement uses TRBV5-8 and TRBJ1-2; TRBD1 matches at 10 bases. The length of the CDR3 is 15 residues. Germline trimming cut 0 bases from V and 7 bases from J; bases unmatched to any gene: 6. CDR1 and CDR2 from the germline V gene are SGHTS and YDEGEE. Here the CDR3 DNA reads TGTGCCAGCAGCTTGGCTTACGGGACAGGGGCTGGCTACACCTTC. Protein sequence: CASSLAYGTGAGYTF.

This rearrangement joins TRBV6-1 to TRBJ1-2; D is possibly TRBD1 (5 bases). Germline-derived CDR1 and CDR2 are MNHNS and SASEGT. V dropped 0 bases and J dropped 4 bases, with 15 bases sitting between them. The CDR3 has 16 amino acids. CDR3 coding DNA: TGTGCCAGCAGTGAAGCGCGGACACCAGACCGCTATGGCTACACCTTC. Translation: CASSEARTPDRYGYTF.